This T cell receptor beta chain was found in a study of blood T cells in healthy people across ages. The study, taken as a whole, reports: Older individuals had lower TCR beta diversity per million T cells (the decline was roughly linear).

Germline values: CDR1 SQVTM, CDR2 ANQGSEA. There are 11 residues in the CDR3. A word on this clonotype: The antigen is unknown. A much larger clone differs by one base, so this may be a read error.

A second PCR, run for about 6 to 11 cycles, used a sample-barcoded 5' primer plus a J-beta primer mix. One entry per CDR3 protein, called by TCRdb with MiXCR from the 5' RACE reads. Of roughly 410,000 distinct CDR3 sequences in the sample, about half are singletons; the top ten hold about 54%. The sequenced sample was blood. The TCR comes from a man aged 55 to 70 in good health. This sequence joins TRBV29-1 and TRBJ2-7; D ambiguous. CDR3 nucleotide sequence: TGCAGCGGTGAACGGGCCTACGAGCAGTACTTC. Its translation is CSGERAYEQYF.